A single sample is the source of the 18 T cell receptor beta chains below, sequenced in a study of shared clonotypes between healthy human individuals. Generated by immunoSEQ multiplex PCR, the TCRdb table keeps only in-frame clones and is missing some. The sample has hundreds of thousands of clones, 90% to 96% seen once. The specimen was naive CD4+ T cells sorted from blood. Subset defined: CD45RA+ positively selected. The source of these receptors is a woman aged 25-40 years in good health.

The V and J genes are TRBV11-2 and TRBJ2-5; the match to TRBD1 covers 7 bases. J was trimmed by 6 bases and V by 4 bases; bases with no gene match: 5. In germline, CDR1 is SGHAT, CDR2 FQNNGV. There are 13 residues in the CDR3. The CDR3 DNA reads TGTGCCAGCAGCTCAACAGGGGAACAGACCCAGTACTTC. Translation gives CASSSTGEQTQYF.

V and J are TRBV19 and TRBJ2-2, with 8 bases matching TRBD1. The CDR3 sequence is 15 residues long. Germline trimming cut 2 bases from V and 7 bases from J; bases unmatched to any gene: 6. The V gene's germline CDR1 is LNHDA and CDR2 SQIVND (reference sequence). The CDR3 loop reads CASSIKAGGFGELFF. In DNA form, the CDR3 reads TGTGCCAGTAGTATAAAGGCAGGGGGCTTCGGGGAGCTGTTTTTT.

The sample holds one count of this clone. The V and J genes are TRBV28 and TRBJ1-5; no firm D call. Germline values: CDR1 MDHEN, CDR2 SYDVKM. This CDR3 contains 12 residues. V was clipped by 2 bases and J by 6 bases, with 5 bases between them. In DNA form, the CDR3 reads TGTGCCAGCAGTTTAGAGGTTCAGCCCCAGCATTTT. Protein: CASSLEVQPQHF.

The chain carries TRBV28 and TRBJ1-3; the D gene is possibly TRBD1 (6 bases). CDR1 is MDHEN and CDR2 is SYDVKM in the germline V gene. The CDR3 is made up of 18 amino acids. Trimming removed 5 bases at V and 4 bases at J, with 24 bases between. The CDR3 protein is CASSLIGQGILGGNTIYF. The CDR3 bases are TGTGCCAGCAGTCTGATTGGGCAGGGGATATTGGGAGGAAACACCATATATTTT.

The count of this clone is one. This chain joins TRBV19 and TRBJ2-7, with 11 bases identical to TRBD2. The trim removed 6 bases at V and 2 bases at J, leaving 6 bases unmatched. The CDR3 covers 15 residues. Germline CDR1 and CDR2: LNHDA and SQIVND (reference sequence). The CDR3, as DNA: TGTGCCAGTAGCCTACCGGGACTAGCGGCCTACGAGCAGTACTTC. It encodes CASSLPGLAAYEQYF.

CDR3 bases: TGTGCCAGCAGCACGGGACCTCTGGAGAACATTCAGTACTTC. This gives the protein CASSTGPLENIQYF. The gene calls are TRBV9 and TRBJ2-4, with D possibly called TRBD1 or TRBD2 (5 bases each). The germline V gene has CDR1 SGDLS and CDR2 YYNGEE. The CDR3 extends over 14 amino acids. V lost 4 bases and J lost 7, with 15 bases in between.

The CDR3 nucleotides are TGTGCCAGCAGCTCAGCGGGAAATCTCGGCACTGAAGCTTTCTTT. Translated, it gives CASSSAGNLGTEAFF. V and J are TRBV11-2 and TRBJ1-1; D gene uncertain. Germline V gene sequence: CDR1 SGHAT, CDR2 FQNNGV. The CDR3 loop spans 15 amino acids. The germline V and J ends were trimmed by 4 bases and 4 bases, with 16 bases remaining between them.

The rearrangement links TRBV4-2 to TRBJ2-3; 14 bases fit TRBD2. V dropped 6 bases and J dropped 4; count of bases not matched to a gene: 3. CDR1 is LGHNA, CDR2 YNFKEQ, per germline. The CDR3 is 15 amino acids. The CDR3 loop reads CASRTSGRVADTQYF. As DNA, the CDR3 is TGTGCCAGCAGGACTAGCGGGAGGGTCGCAGATACGCAGTATTTT.

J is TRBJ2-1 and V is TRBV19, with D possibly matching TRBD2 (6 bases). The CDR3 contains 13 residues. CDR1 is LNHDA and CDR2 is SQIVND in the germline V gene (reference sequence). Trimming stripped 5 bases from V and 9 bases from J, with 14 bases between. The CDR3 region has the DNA TGTGCCAGTAGTTCGCGGGGATTCGGTGAGCAGTTCTTC. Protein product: CASSSRGFGEQFF.

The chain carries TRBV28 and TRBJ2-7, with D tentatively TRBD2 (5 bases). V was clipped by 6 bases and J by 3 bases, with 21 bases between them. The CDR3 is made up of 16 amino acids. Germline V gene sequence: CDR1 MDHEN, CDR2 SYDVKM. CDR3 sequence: CASSTPAGKSFYEQYF. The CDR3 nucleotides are TGTGCCAGCAGCACCCCAGCCGGGAAATCTTTCTACGAGCAGTACTTC.

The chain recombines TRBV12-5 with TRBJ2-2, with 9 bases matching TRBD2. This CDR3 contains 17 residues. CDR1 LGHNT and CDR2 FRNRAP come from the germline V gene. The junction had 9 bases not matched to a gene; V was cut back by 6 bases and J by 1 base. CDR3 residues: CASGLLLAGVNTGELFF. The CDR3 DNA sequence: TGTGCTAGTGGCCTCCTCTTAGCGGGAGTGAACACCGGGGAGCTGTTTTTT.

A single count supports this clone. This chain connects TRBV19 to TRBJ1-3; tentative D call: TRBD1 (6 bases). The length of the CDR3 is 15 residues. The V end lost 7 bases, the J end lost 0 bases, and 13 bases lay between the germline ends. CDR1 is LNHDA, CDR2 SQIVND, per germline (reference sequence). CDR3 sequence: CASNPTGNSGNTIYF. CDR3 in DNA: TGTGCCAGTAACCCGACAGGAAACTCTGGAAACACCATATATTTT. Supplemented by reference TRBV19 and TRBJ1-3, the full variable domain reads DGGITQSPKYLFRKEGQNVTLSCEQNLNHDAMYWYRQDPGQGLRLIYYSQIVNDFQKGDIAEGYSVSREKKESFPLTVTSAQKNPTAFYLCASNPTGNSGNTIYFGEGSWLTVV.

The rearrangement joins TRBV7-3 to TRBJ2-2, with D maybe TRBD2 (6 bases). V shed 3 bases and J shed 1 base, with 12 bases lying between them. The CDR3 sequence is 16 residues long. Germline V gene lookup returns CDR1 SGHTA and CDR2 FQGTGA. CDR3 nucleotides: TGTGCCAGCAGCTTTGATTTTAGCGGGAACACCGGGGAGCTGTTTTTT. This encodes CASSFDFSGNTGELFF.

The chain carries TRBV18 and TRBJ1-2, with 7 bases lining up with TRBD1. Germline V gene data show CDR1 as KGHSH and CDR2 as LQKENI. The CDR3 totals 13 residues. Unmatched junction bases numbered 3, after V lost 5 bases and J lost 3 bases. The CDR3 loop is CASSIQGYYGYTF. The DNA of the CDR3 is TGTGCCAGCTCAATACAGGGGTACTATGGCTACACCTTC.

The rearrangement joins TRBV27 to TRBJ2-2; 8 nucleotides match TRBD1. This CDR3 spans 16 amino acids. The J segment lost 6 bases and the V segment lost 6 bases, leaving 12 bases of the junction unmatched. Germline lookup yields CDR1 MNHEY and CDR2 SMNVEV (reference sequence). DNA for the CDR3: TGTGCCAGCAGCTTCTTACGGACAGGGAATGCCGGGGAGCTGTTTTTT. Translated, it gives CASSFLRTGNAGELFF.

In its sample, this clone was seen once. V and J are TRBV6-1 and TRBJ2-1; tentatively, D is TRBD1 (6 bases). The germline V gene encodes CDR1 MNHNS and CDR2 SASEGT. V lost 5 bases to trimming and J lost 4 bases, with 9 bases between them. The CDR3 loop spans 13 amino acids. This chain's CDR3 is CASSRTAYNEQFF. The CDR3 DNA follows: TGTGCCAGCAGTAGGACAGCATACAATGAGCAGTTCTTC.

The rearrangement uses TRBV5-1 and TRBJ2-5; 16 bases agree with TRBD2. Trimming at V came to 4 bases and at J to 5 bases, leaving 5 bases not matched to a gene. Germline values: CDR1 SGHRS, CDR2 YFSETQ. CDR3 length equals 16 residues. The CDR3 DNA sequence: TGCGCCAGCAGCCTGGGACTAGCGGGAGGGCGGGAGACCCAGTACTTC. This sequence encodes CASSLGLAGGRETQYF.

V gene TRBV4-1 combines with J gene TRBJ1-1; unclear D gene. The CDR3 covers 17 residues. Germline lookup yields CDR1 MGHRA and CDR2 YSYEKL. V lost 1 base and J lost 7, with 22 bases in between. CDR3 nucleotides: TGCGCCAGCAGCCAAGTGCAAACCCGGACGGCCTATCTTGAAGCTTTCTTT. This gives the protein CASSQVQTRTAYLEAFF.